The 7 T cell receptor beta chains listed next were all sequenced from one sample in a study of blood T cell repertoires in COVID-19. Profiling relied on immunoSEQ multiplex PCR, and the TCRdb table lists in-frame clones only, not all of them. Of approximately 300,000 clones in the sample, about 89% were seen once. What was sequenced was PBMCs or T cells enriched from blood (not recorded which). The source of these receptors is a man aged 60 to 75 who had recovered from COVID-19.

The chain joins TRBV5-4 to TRBJ2-5, with TRBD2 as a possible D gene (6 bases). With 2 bases removed from V and 2 bases from J, the gap between germline ends came to 13 bases. Germline-derived CDR1 and CDR2 are SGHNT and YYREEE (reference sequence). This CDR3 region has 15 residues. The CDR3 sequence: CASSFGGATQETQYF. CDR3 coding DNA: TGTGCCAGCAGCTTTGGCGGGGCCACACAAGAGACCCAGTACTTC.

The J gene is TRBJ2-7, the V gene TRBV7-2; maybe TRBD1 (6 bases). The CDR3 covers 15 residues. The V and J ends lost 2 bases and 5 bases respectively, with 16 bases between them. Germline-derived CDR1 and CDR2 are SGHTA and FQGNSA. The CDR3 here is CASSLIGTTGHEQYF. CDR3 bases: TGTGCCAGCAGCTTAATCGGAACAACAGGGCACGAGCAGTACTTC.

This clone appeared a single time. The chain links TRBV19 to TRBJ2-4, with 8 bases that match TRBD1. This CDR3 is built from 16 residues. Germline lookup yields CDR1 LNHDA and CDR2 SQIVND (reference sequence). Trimming took 3 bases from V and 3 from J; bases not matched to a gene: 7. In DNA form, the CDR3 reads TGTGCCAGTAGTATTGGCGGACAGGGTGACAAAAACATTCAGTACTTC. This codes for CASSIGGQGDKNIQYF.

The chain recombines TRBV5-4 with TRBJ2-7; 16 bases map to TRBD2. Germline V gene sequence: CDR1 SGHNT, CDR2 YYREEE (reference sequence). The CDR3 spans 17 residues. V was clipped by 3 bases and J by 2 bases; unmatched bases: 5. The CDR3 sequence is CASSSGTSGRGTYEQYF. In DNA, the CDR3 is TGTGCCAGCAGCTCCGGGACTAGCGGGAGGGGGACCTACGAGCAGTACTTC.

This chain uses TRBV3-1 (or the pseudogene TRBV3-2) with TRBJ2-1, with 9 bases identical to TRBD2. V shed 3 bases, J shed 2 bases, and the junction held 5 bases outside the gene matches. The CDR3 runs 16 residues. Germline V lookup: CDR1 LGHDT, CDR2 YNNKEL (reference sequence). CDR3 in amino acids: CASSQASGITYNEQFF. CDR3 DNA sequence: TGTGCCAGCAGCCAGGCTAGCGGGATAACCTACAATGAGCAGTTCTTC.

As for this clone: The same CDR3 is also encoded by other DNA sequences in this sample. The chain employs TRBV6-5 and TRBJ1-1; no definite D call. This CDR3 region has 14 residues. Trimming removed 0 bases at V and 1 base at J, with 6 bases between. The germline CDR1 and CDR2 sequences are MNHEY and SVGAGI. The CDR3 DNA is TGTGCCAGCAGTTACTCAGGCGGGAACACTGAAGCTTTCTTT. It yields the protein CASSYSGGNTEAFF.

The chain uses TRBV28 and TRBJ2-7, with 10 bases lining up with TRBD1. The ends lost 5 bases at V and 3 bases at J; junction bases unmatched: 4. CDR1 and CDR2 from the germline V gene are MDHEN and SYDVKM. The CDR3 consists of 14 residues. CDR3 DNA: TGTGCCAGCAGTACGGGACAGGGGTTCTACGAGCAGTACTTC. Its protein product is CASSTGQGFYEQYF.